Listed here are 13 T cell receptor beta chains from one sample, sequenced in a study of T cells in Graves' hyperthyroidism and ophthalmopathy. The TCR beta CDR3 regions underwent amplification using RNA transcripts as the source. The study used the HTBI primer set for a first-round RT-PCR of the TCR CDR3. Each CDR3 protein is one row after TCRdb ran MiXCR on the multiplex PCR reads. This table has over 650,000 distinct CDR3 sequences, nearly 45% appearing once. Sequencing was carried out using peripheral blood or thyroid tissue (not recorded which). The source of these receptors is an adult man with Graves' disease, either hyperthyroidism or ophthalmopathy (not recorded which).

Only a few counts were recorded for this clonotype. The chain links TRBV29-1 to TRBJ2-5, with 7 nucleotides matching TRBD2. The CDR3 runs 14 residues. Germline assignment: CDR1 SQVTM and CDR2 ANQGSEA. V trimming: 6 bases; J trimming: 1 base; junction bases outside the gene matches: 8. The CDR3, as DNA: TGCAGCGTGACCTGGGGGGGAGTCCAAGAGACCCAGTACTTC. This encodes CSVTWGGVQETQYF.

Points on this clonotype: A much larger clone differs from this one at a single base, so this may be a read error. This chain's CDR3 is CSVEVGRGNTIYF. CDR3 DNA: TGCAGCGTTGAAGTAGGGAGAGGAAACACCATATATTTT. The rearrangement links TRBV29-1 to TRBJ1-3; D gene uncertain. V lost 1 base and J lost 4, with 8 bases in between. This CDR3 contains 13 residues. Germline CDR1 and CDR2: SQVTM and ANQGSEA.

Only one count was recorded for this clonotype. This is likely a read error, given that the CDR3 carries no conserved phenylalanine or tryptophan at its end. The rearrangement joins TRBV7-2 to TRBJ1-2; D might be TRBD1 (6 bases). This CDR3 comprises 13 residues. Trimming removed 5 bases from V and 6 bases from J, with 13 bases in between. CDR1 and CDR2 (germline): SGHTA, FQGNSA. CDR3 in amino acids: CASSQGEGDGYTL. The CDR3 nucleotides are TGTGCCAGCAGCCAAGGAGAGGGGGATGGCTACACCCTC.

The chain carries TRBV2 and TRBJ1-6; a possible D gene is TRBD1 (5 bases). This CDR3 contains 17 residues. Germline assignment: CDR1 SNHLY and CDR2 FYNNEI. Deletions cut 10 bases from V and 5 bases from J, with 24 bases between. CDR3 nucleotide sequence: TGTGCCACTTCACCTGGGGCAGTCAACTTTGATAATTCACCCCTCCACTTT. This codes for CATSPGAVNFDNSPLHF.

This clonotype has a handful of counts. The chain couples TRBV2 to TRBJ2-7; 7 bases agree with TRBD1. The V and J ends lost 6 bases and 3 bases, in that order; junction bases with no gene match: 5. The CDR3 is made up of 13 amino acids. The germline gives CDR1 SNHLY, CDR2 FYNNEI. For the CDR3, the DNA is TGTGCCAGCAGGGCGGACAGGTTCTACGAGCAGTACTTC. As protein: CASRADRFYEQYF.

This clonotype has only a few counts. The chain links TRBV11-2 to TRBJ2-7, with TRBD2 matching 10 bases. The germline CDR1 and CDR2 sequences are SGHAT and FQNNGV. The CDR3 spans 15 residues. After removal of 5 bases from V and 3 bases from J, the junction contained 7 bases not matched to a gene. CDR3 nucleotide sequence: TGTGCCAGCAGCGTTAGGGTAGCGGGAGGCTACGAGCAGTACTTC. This translates into CASSVRVAGGYEQYF.

The chain links TRBV6-5 to TRBJ1-2; possible D gene TRBD1, 6 bases. The CDR3 runs to 15 residues. CDR1 and CDR2 (germline): MNHEY, SVGAGI. The V gene lost 4 bases and the J gene lost 0 bases, with 12 bases spanning the gap. DNA for the CDR3: TGTGCCAGCAGTTTCCGGGACACGGCTAACTATGGCTACACCTTC. It codes for CASSFRDTANYGYTF.

This clonotype was recorded many times. This sequence joins TRBV7-9 and TRBJ2-7; D is perhaps TRBD1 (6 bases). Deletions cut 7 bases from V and 6 bases from J, with 13 bases between. Per the germline V gene, CDR1 is SEHNR and CDR2 is FQNEAQ (reference sequence). This CDR3 has 12 residues. The DNA for the CDR3 is TGTGCCAGCAACAGGGACCGTCGCGAGCAGTACTTC. Translation: CASNRDRREQYF.

There are a few counts of this clonotype. The rearrangement uses TRBV28 and TRBJ1-2, with D perhaps TRBD1 (5 bases). Germline V CDR1 and CDR2: MDHEN, SYDVKM. The V gene lost 5 bases and the J gene lost 0 bases, with 7 bases spanning the gap. This CDR3 is built from 13 residues. This CDR3 reads CASSRGTNYGYTF. For the CDR3, the DNA is TGTGCCAGCAGTCGGGGGACTAACTATGGCTACACCTTC.

The sample holds many counts of this clonotype. The chain recombines TRBV10-2 with TRBJ1-5; D is unresolved. The CDR3 has 14 residues. Germline loops: CDR1 WSHSY, CDR2 SAAADI. Between the trimmed V and J ends, which lost 5 bases and 3 bases, there was a span of 11 bases. CDR3 region: CASSLDNTNQPQHF. The CDR3 DNA sequence: TGCGCCAGCAGTCTCGACAATACCAATCAGCCCCAGCATTTT.

This chain links TRBV5-1 with TRBJ1-1, with a tentative D call TRBD1 (5 bases). This CDR3 is 12 amino acids long. Deletions cut 4 bases from V and 6 bases from J, with 10 bases between. The V gene's germline CDR1 is SGHRS and CDR2 YFSETQ. The CDR3 bases are TGCGCCAGCAGCCCCCGGGACTCTGAAGCTTTCTTT. It encodes CASSPRDSEAFF.

On this clonotype: At one of its ends the junction is not consistent with the germline gene, which may arise from a read error. The V and J genes are TRBV7-8 and TRBJ1-6, with D possibly matching TRBD1 (5 bases). Looked up from germline, CDR1 is SGHVS and CDR2 is FQNEAQ. The CDR3 consists of 18 residues. This CDR3 reads CASSPEGDGSSYNSPLHF. The CDR3 DNA follows: TGCGCCAGCAGCCCCGAAGGGGACGGGAGCTCCTATAATTCACCCCTCCACTTT.

V gene TRBV6-6 combines with J gene TRBJ2-3, with 7 nucleotides matching TRBD2. The CDR3 runs 16 residues. The V and J ends lost 8 bases and 0 bases, in that order; junction bases with no gene match: 11. Germline V gene lookup returns CDR1 MNHNY and CDR2 SVGAGI (reference sequence). CDR3 in DNA: TGTGCCAGCGACGGGGGGAGGACCCACAGCACAGATACGCAGTATTTT. It codes for CASDGGRTHSTDTQYF.